This entry lists 8 T cell receptor beta chains sequenced from one sample in a study of blood T cell repertoires in COVID-19. This table comes from immunoSEQ multiplex PCR, and its TCRdb copy is limited to in-frame clones, with some not included. The table has roughly 260,000 clones, around 82% seen once. The sequencing sample was made of peripheral blood. The receptor source for this set is a woman between 18 and 29 years old with acute or convalescent COVID-19.

This chain connects TRBV6-2 or TRBV6-3 to TRBJ1-2; TRBD1 matches 7 bases. J was trimmed by 4 bases and V by 5 bases; bases with no gene match: 10. Germline V lookup: CDR1 MNHEY, CDR2 SVGEGT. The CDR3 has 15 amino acids. The DNA for the CDR3 is TGTGCCAGCAGTCGGTGGGACAGATCTTCCTATGGCTACACCTTC. Translating gives CASSRWDRSSYGYTF.

This chain links TRBV18 with TRBJ1-1, with a weak D call TRBD1 (6 bases). CDR3 size: 15 residues. V lost 3 bases, J lost 0 bases, and 11 bases lay in between. CDR1 is KGHSH, CDR2 LQKENI, per germline. In DNA, the CDR3 is TGTGCCAGCTCACCGGACAGCAGTATGAACACTGAAGCTTTCTTT. The encoded protein is CASSPDSSMNTEAFF.

The chain is built from TRBV5-1 and TRBJ2-5, with 9 bases fitting TRBD2. After removal of 4 bases from V and 2 bases from J, the junction contained 6 bases not matched to a gene. CDR1 and CDR2 from the germline V gene are SGHRS and YFSETQ. This CDR3 has 15 residues. The CDR3 is CASSVTSGRQETQYF. The CDR3, as DNA: TGCGCCAGCAGCGTGACTAGCGGACGGCAAGAGACCCAGTACTTC.

The V gene is TRBV19, the J gene TRBJ2-2; D might be TRBD1 (6 bases). The germline gives CDR1 LNHDA, CDR2 SQIVND (reference sequence). Trimming pared 8 bases from V and 3 bases from J, leaving 10 bases between. CDR3 size: 13 residues. The CDR3 sequence: CASSYRDTGELFF. CDR3 nucleotides: TGTGCCAGTTCTTACAGGGACACCGGGGAGCTGTTTTTT.

This chain joins TRBV13 and TRBJ1-3; 7 bases agree with TRBD1. The CDR3 is made up of 15 amino acids. Losses at the gene ends were 5 bases for V and 0 bases for J; bases not matched to a gene: 4. CDR1 is PRHDT and CDR2 is FYEKMQ in the germline V gene (reference sequence). In DNA form, the CDR3 reads TGTGCCAGCAGCACGGGACAGAGCTCTGGAAACACCATATATTTT. Encoded protein: CASSTGQSSGNTIYF.

V usage is TRBV25-1 and J usage is TRBJ2-3, with D tentatively TRBD2 (6 bases). Trimming removed 0 bases from V and 2 bases from J, with 9 bases in between. CDR1 and CDR2 (germline): MGHDK, SYGVNS. The CDR3 totals 15 residues. CDR3 bases: TGTGCCAGCAGTGAATACGGGGGTATCACAGATACGCAGTATTTT. Translating gives CASSEYGGITDTQYF.

This chain joins TRBV6-1 and TRBJ2-3; possible D gene TRBD2, 6 bases. V was cut by 3 bases and J by 2 bases, with 12 bases left in between. The CDR3 extends over 15 amino acids. Germline values: CDR1 MNHNS, CDR2 SASEGT. CDR3 amino acids: CASSDQRAFTDTQYF. The DNA for the CDR3 is TGTGCCAGCAGTGACCAGCGGGCATTCACAGATACGCAGTATTTT.

This sequence joins TRBV28 and TRBJ2-7, with D perhaps TRBD2 (6 bases). Germline-derived CDR1 and CDR2 are MDHEN and SYDVKM. Trimming left V 6 bases short and J 2 bases short, with 17 bases between. The CDR3 length is 15 residues. CDR3 nucleotide sequence: TGTGCCAGCAGGGGGGGACCCCTCGGGACCTACGAGCAGTACTTC. Its translation: CASRGGPLGTYEQYF.